This TCR beta chain was recorded in a study of T cell changes during pregnancy in multiple sclerosis. Trimming left V 5 bases short and J 1 base short, with 8 bases between. Germline V gives CDR1 MNHEY, CDR2 SMNVEV (reference sequence). This CDR3 has 13 residues. This table comes from immunoSEQ multiplex PCR, and its TCRdb copy is limited to in-frame clones, with some not included. The data hold over 30,000 clones, with 70% to 90% observed a single time. The sequenced sample was CD8+ T cells from peripheral blood mononuclear cells, obtained in the third trimester of pregnancy. The chain recombines TRBV27 with TRBJ1-2; D is unclear. This clonotype was obtained from a female donor with multiple sclerosis, enrolled in a pregnancy study. CDR3 bases: TGTGCCAGCAGTCCGACATTTAACTATGGCTACACCTTC. Translating gives CASSPTFNYGYTF.